This TCR beta chain was captured by sequencing in a study of technical replicates of blood from several donors. Sequencing was performed with immunoSEQ multiplex PCR; in TCRdb, only in-frame clones are kept and a portion is missing. The table lists about 62,000 clones, 70% to 90% of them singletons, with about 5.2% in the top ten. The CDR3 is 14 residues long. Germline CDR1 and CDR2: SGHRS and YFSETQ. The V end was cut by 5 bases, the J end by 8 bases, with 16 bases between. Material for sequencing was PBMCs. This TCR came from a human donor in good health. Some clones in this sample may be carry-over from other donors' samples. The gene calls are TRBV5-1 and TRBJ1-4, with D unclear. CDR3 coding DNA: TGCGCCAGCAGTCCTGCCCACGGTCGGGAAAAACTGTTTTTT. Translating it yields CASSPAHGREKLFF.